This paragraph reports one T cell receptor beta chain. Its target is not known. The sample belongs to a study of blood T cells in healthy people across ages. Study-level background: In model experiments, template switching was able to capture about one barcoded beta molecule for every two T cells that were present. Study results and caveats: Diversity estimated from one million T cells was considered an underestimate.

It was with a sample-barcoded 5' primer and a J-beta primer mix that a second PCR of roughly 6 to 11 cycles was run. From the 5' RACE reads, TCRdb called clonotypes with MiXCR, one entry per CDR3 protein. This table has some 880,000 distinct CDR3 sequences, around 36% appearing once. This CDR3 is built from 13 residues. In germline, CDR1 is SGDLS, CDR2 YYNGEE. This TCR derives from a man aged 18 to 30 in good health. J is TRBJ2-7 and V is TRBV9; the D is unclear. The DNA matches TRBJ2-5 better at its end, which makes the J call doubtful. The specimen sequenced was blood. CDR3 sequence: CASSAGVLETQYF. The CDR3 DNA sequence: TGTGCCAGCAGCGCCGGTGTGTTGGAGACCCAGTACTTC.